This paragraph reports one TCR beta chain. This specimen belongs to a study of control samples from healthy donors and cancer patients. The V gene lost 2 bases and the J gene lost 2 bases, with 4 bases spanning the gap. CDR1 and CDR2 (germline): MNHNS, SASEGT. The CDR3 runs 13 residues. Here immunoSEQ multiplex PCR was the method, and the copy in TCRdb shows in-frame clones only, minus some. The table shows 70,000 or so clones, with under 90% occurring only once. The sequenced sample was blood. V gene TRBV6-1 combines with J gene TRBJ1-5; D gene uncertain. This sequence originates from a man aged 50-59 years in good health. CDR3: CASSERGNQPQHF. The CDR3 nucleotides read TGTGCCAGCAGTGAAAGGGGCAATCAGCCCCAGCATTTT.